These T cell receptor beta chains were read from a single sample in a study of T-cell memory formation after mild COVID-19. TCRdb passed the 5' RACE reads through MiXCR, listing each CDR3 protein once. There are 250,000 to 300,000 distinct CDR3 sequences in the sample; about 15% occur only once, and approximately 23% lies in the top ten. Sequencing was performed on PBMCs or a T cell subset sorted from them (not recorded which). These receptors came from a man younger than 35 who had mild COVID-19 (a few samples of this study predate the infection). Cell type and time point are not known. Each CDR3 is given with its conserved first and last residue. A D gene is named only where the DNA matches it firmly. Some rows mark clone size as missing; the rest say once, few, many or name a class of expanded clone.

len | j_gene | abundance | d_gene | v_gene | CDR3nt | CDR3aa
15 | TRBJ2-3 | few | TRBD1 | TRBV4-3 | TGCGCCAGCAGCCATGGACAGGGGAGCGGAGATACGCAGTATTTT | CASSHGQGSGDTQYF
14 | TRBJ2-1 | few | NA | TRBV7-9 | TGTGCCAGCAGCCCCGGGACGTTTTTATATGAGCAGTTCTTC | CASSPGTFLYEQFF
17 | TRBJ2-1 | NA | NA | TRBV5-1 | TGCGCCAGCAGCTCCGATCGGGTCCGGACAAGGTTAAATGAGCAGTTCTTC | CASSSDRVRTRLNEQFF
16 | TRBJ2-7 | few | TRBD2 | TRBV7-8 | TGTGCCAGCAGCTTAGGGGGTAGCGGGGGTCACTACGAGCAGTACTTC | CASSLGGSGGHYEQYF
20 | TRBJ2-4 | NA | TRBD2 | TRBV12-3/TRBV12-4 | TGTGCCAGCAGTTTTCCGGCGACTAGCGGGGGAGTCGGGGCCAAAAACATTCAGTACTTC | CASSFPATSGGVGAKNIQYF
12 | TRBJ1-2 | few | NA | TRBV27 | TGTGCCAGCAGTTTAAAGGGGAACGGCTACACCTTC | CASSLKGNGYTF
12 | TRBJ2-1 | many | NA | TRBV7-9 | TGTGCCAGCAGCCCCACAGGGAATGAGCAGTTCTTC | CASSPTGNEQFF
14 | TRBJ2-5 | NA | TRBD1 | TRBV7-8 | TGTGCCAGCAGCGTTACAGGGGTGGTAGAGACCCAGTACTTC | CASSVTGVVETQYF
13 | TRBJ1-5 | NA | NA | TRBV28 | TGTGCCAGCACCCAAGGTAGCAATCAGCCCCAGCATTTT | CASTQGSNQPQHF
15 | TRBJ2-2 | few | NA | TRBV9 | TGTGCCAGCAGCGTAGGAGTAGCTTTCGGCGGGGAGCTGTTTTTT | CASSVGVAFGGELFF
14 | TRBJ2-1 | few | NA | TRBV7-6 | TGTGCCAGCTCAACCGAGGGGTTCGGCAATGAGCAGTTCTTC | CASSTEGFGNEQFF
17 | TRBJ1-1 | NA | TRBD1 | TRBV5-1 | TGCGCCAGCAGCTTGGATTTCGGACAGGGGGTTCGTACTGAAGCTTTCTTT | CASSLDFGQGVRTEAFF